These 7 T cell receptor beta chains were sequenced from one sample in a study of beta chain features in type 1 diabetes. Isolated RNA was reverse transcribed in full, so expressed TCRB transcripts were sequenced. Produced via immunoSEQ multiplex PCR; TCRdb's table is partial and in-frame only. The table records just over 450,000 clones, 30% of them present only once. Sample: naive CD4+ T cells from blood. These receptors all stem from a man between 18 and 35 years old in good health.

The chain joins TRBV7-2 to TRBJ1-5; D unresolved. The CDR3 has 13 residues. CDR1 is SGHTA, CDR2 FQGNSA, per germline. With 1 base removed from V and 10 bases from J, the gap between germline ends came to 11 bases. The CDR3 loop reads CASSLVVESPQHF. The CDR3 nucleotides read TGTGCCAGCAGCTTAGTGGTCGAATCTCCCCAGCATTTT.

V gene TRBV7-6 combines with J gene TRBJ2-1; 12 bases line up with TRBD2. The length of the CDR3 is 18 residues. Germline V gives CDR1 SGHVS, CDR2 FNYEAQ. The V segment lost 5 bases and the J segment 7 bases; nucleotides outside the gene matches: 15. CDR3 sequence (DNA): TGTGCCAGCAGCCCGCTGACTAGCGGGGGAATTATACGGAATGAGCAGTTCTTC. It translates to CASSPLTSGGIIRNEQFF.

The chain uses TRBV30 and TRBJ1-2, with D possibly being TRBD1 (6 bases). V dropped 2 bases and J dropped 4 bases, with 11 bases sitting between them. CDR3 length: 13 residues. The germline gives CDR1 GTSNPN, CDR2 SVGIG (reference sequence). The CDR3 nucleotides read TGTGCCTGGAGTCCAACGACAGGCTATGGCTACACCTTC. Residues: CAWSPTTGYGYTF.

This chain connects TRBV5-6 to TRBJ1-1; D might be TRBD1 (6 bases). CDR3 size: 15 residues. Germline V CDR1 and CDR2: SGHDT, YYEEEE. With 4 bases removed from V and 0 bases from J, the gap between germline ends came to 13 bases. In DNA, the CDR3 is TGTGCCAGCAGCCCTCTTGACAGGTTGAACACTGAAGCTTTCTTT. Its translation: CASSPLDRLNTEAFF.

CDR3 sequence: CASSVGPGGYNEQFF. CDR3 sequence (DNA): TGTGCCAGCAGCGTAGGGCCAGGCGGCTACAATGAGCAGTTCTTC. The chain links TRBV9 to TRBJ2-1; no definite D call. Germline V gives CDR1 SGDLS, CDR2 YYNGEE. The CDR3 has 15 residues. V lost 0 bases, J lost 3 bases, and 10 bases lay in between.

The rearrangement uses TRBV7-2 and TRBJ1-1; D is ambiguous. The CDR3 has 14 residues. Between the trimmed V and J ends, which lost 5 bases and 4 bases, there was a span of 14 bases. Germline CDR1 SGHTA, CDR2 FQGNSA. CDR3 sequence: CASSIESGSTEAFF. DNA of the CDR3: TGTGCCAGCAGCATAGAGTCGGGGAGCACTGAAGCTTTCTTT.

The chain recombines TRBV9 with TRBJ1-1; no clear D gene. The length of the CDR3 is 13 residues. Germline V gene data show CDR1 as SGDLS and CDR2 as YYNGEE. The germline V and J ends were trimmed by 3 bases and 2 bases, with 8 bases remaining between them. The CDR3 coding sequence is TGTGCCAGCAGCGCCCGCCACAACACTGAAGCTTTCTTT. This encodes CASSARHNTEAFF.